This TCR beta chain comes out of a study of cytomegalovirus exposure and HLA in healthy donors. Study-wide findings and caveats: In a later analysis, an Asian-associated ancestry cluster reportedly showed fewer N-insertions than the approximately 670-donor mean.

This CDR3 is 15 amino acids long. Germline-derived CDR1 and CDR2 are MNHEY and SMNVEV (reference sequence). J was trimmed by 2 bases and V by 6 bases; bases with no gene match: 7. Comment on this clone: Antigen: not known.

Primers for the PCR totalled 60 Vbeta and 13 Jbeta. Here immunoSEQ multiplex PCR was the method, and the copy in TCRdb shows in-frame clones only, minus some. This repertoire includes about 51,000 clones. Source material: PBMCs. The sequence was collected from a man between 40 and 49 years old in good health and CMV-seropositive. The chain links TRBV27 to TRBJ2-7; TRBD1 agrees at 10 bases. CDR3 sequence (DNA): TGTGCCAGCAGATCTGACAGGGGGCTTGCCTACGAGCAGTACTTC. Amino acids: CASRSDRGLAYEQYF.